This TCR beta chain was observed in a study of beta chain features in type 1 diabetes. Overall study results and limits: Insertion counts at VDJ junctions were lower in type 1 diabetes patients, who also showed more deletions there. Short templates might get an advantage during PCR, and this would be equal in patients and controls.

To note about this clone: The antigen remains undetermined.

Sorted CD4+ subsets: naive, central memory, regulatory, stem cell-like memory (CD45RO/CCR7/CD25/CD127/CD95/CD27 panel). Expressed TCRB transcripts were sequenced because the isolated RNA had all been reverse transcribed beforehand. The repertoire was sequenced with immunoSEQ multiplex PCR; TCRdb's copy has only in-frame clones and lacks some. This table holds under 400,000 clones, 10% to 15% found once. From germline, CDR1 is SEHNR and CDR2 FQNEAQ (reference sequence). This CDR3 has 14 amino acids. Germline trimming cut 5 bases from V and 5 bases from J; bases unmatched to any gene: 7. The chain employs TRBV7-9 and TRBJ2-5; 8 positions match TRBD2. Sample: naive CD4+ T cells from blood. The TCR originated in a man between 18 and 35 years old in good health. The CDR3 DNA is TGTGCCAGCAGCACGGGACTAGGTTTGGAGACCCAGTACTTC. Translation: CASSTGLGLETQYF.